The source of this T cell receptor beta chain is a study of blood T cell repertoires in COVID-19. Study overall: COVID-19 samples collected from the United States, Italy and Spain covered acute and convalescent phases. Nucleic acid was either cDNA or gDNA, and it came from T cells, B-cell-depleted T cells, or PBMCs.

In the original processing: Amplification of reference gene primers provided the estimated nucleated cell counts. The assay was immunoSEQ multiplex PCR, and TCRdb's table has in-frame clones only and misses some. V, J and clone size derive from that table, while D and trimming were established from the DNA sequence. There are over 100,000 clones in the sample; approximately 83% occur only once, and roughly a tenth lies in the top ten. V shed 5 bases, J shed 4 bases, and the junction held 12 bases outside the gene matches. Germline loops: CDR1 ENHRY, CDR2 SYGVKD. This CDR3 has 18 amino acids. This receptor was identified in a man aged 80 or over with acute or convalescent COVID-19. This rearrangement joins TRBV10-3 to TRBJ1-3; 12 bases fit TRBD1. Sequenced: peripheral blood. CDR3 nucleotides: TGTGCCATCAGTACGGGCCTCGGGACAGGGGGCATCGGAAACACCATATATTTT. Translating it yields CAISTGLGTGGIGNTIYF.